One sample yielded the 14 T cell receptor beta chains listed below, sequenced in a study of OX40 agonist ivuxolimab in advanced cancers. The protocol was immunoSEQ multiplex PCR, while the TCRdb copy is restricted to in-frame clones and leaves out a portion. The sample lists about 77,000 clones; about 85% were seen once. The sequences come from CD4+ or CD8+ T cells sorted from blood, collected in a trial of the OX40 agonist ivuxolimab. The receptors come from an adult with an advanced solid tumor such as melanoma, head and neck, liver or kidney cancer.

The V call is TRBV5-6, the J call TRBJ1-3; perhaps TRBD1 as D (5 bases). The CDR3 has 16 residues. Germline loops: CDR1 SGHDT, CDR2 YYEEEE. V lost 4 bases and J 0 bases, leaving 14 bases between the germline ends. The CDR3 spells CASSPTGTVSGNTIYF. DNA for the CDR3: TGTGCCAGCAGCCCGACCGGGACGGTCTCTGGAAACACCATATATTTT.

The rearrangement uses TRBV6-6 and TRBJ1-1; D call uncertain. The V end was cut by 7 bases, the J end by 1 base, with 13 bases between. The CDR3 runs to 14 residues. The germline gives CDR1 MNHNY, CDR2 SVGAGI (reference sequence). The chain's CDR3 is CASTPAVRNTEAFF. The CDR3 DNA follows: TGTGCCAGCACGCCTGCAGTCCGGAACACTGAAGCTTTCTTT.

The CDR3 sequence is CASGLGTLNTEAFF. The CDR3 bases are TGTGCCAGCGGACTCGGGACCCTGAACACTGAAGCTTTCTTT. This sequence joins TRBV2 and TRBJ1-1, with a tentative D call TRBD1 (5 bases). This CDR3 spans 14 amino acids. Looked up from germline, CDR1 is SNHLY and CDR2 is FYNNEI. V was trimmed by 8 bases and J by 0 bases, leaving 13 bases between them.

This clone was recorded once. The chain combines TRBV2 with TRBJ1-1, with D possibly TRBD1 on 5 matching bases. The CDR3 runs to 14 residues. V lost 4 bases and J lost 4, with 13 bases in between. Germline CDR1 is SNHLY and CDR2 is FYNNEI. CDR3 in amino acids: CASSAGGRSTEAFF. For the CDR3, the DNA is TGTGCCAGCAGTGCCGGGGGTAGGAGCACTGAAGCTTTCTTT. The entire variable domain, with the rest obtained from reference TRBV2 and TRBJ1-1, is as follows: EPEVTQTPSHQVTQMGQEVILRCVPISNHLYFYWYRQILGQKVEFLVSFYNNEISEKSEIFDDQFSVERPDGSNFTLKIRSTKLEDSAMYFCASSAGGRSTEAFFGQGTRLTVV.

This clone was recorded once. J is TRBJ1-2 and V is TRBV6-5; D possibly corresponds to TRBD1 (5 bases). The CDR3 has 14 residues. V dropped 1 base and J dropped 4 bases, with 10 bases sitting between them. Germline lookup yields CDR1 MNHEY and CDR2 SVGAGI. CDR3 DNA: TGTGCCAGCAGTTACTGGGGGGAGAGCTATGGCTACACCTTC. It yields the protein CASSYWGESYGYTF.

This clone appeared a few times. CDR3 sequence: CASSHTASSYNSPLHF. CDR3 nucleotide sequence: TGTGCCAGCAGCCACACAGCGAGCTCCTATAATTCACCCCTCCACTTT. V and J are TRBV4-2 and TRBJ1-6, with no clear D. The germline V gene encodes CDR1 LGHNA and CDR2 YNFKEQ. Trimming cost V 3 bases and J 0 bases, with 9 bases left between them. The CDR3 has 16 amino acids.

The chain combines TRBV4-1 with TRBJ1-4; 8 bases map to TRBD1. Germline V gene data show CDR1 as MGHRA and CDR2 as YSYEKL. V was pared by 4 bases and J by 8 bases, with 6 bases of the junction left unmatched. The length of the CDR3 is 14 residues. The CDR3 protein is CASSRGQGTEKLFF. The CDR3 DNA reads as TGCGCCAGCAGCCGAGGACAGGGTACAGAAAAACTGTTTTTT.

The J gene is TRBJ2-1, the V gene TRBV6-5; 7 positions agree with TRBD1. Germline values: CDR1 MNHEY, CDR2 SVGAGI. V shed 6 bases, J shed 5 bases, and the junction held 7 bases outside the gene matches. The CDR3 sequence is 14 residues long. CDR3: CASRRTGKHNEQFF. DNA for the CDR3: TGTGCCAGCAGACGGACAGGAAAACACAATGAGCAGTTCTTC.

The CDR3 sequence is CASSEWGDTEAFF. In DNA form, the CDR3 reads TGTGCCAGCAGTGAATGGGGGGACACTGAAGCTTTCTTT. J is TRBJ1-1 and V is TRBV6-1; maybe TRBD1 (5 bases). Trimming shortened V by 2 bases and J by 3 bases, and 7 bases separated the two germline ends. CDR3 length equals 13 residues. CDR1 is MNHNS, CDR2 SASEGT, per germline.

The chain joins TRBV13 to TRBJ1-1; 8 bases fit TRBD1. The CDR3 is 16 residues long. V lost 4 bases to trimming and J lost 4 bases; unmatched junction nucleotides: 11. The germline CDR1 and CDR2 sequences are PRHDT and FYEKMQ (reference sequence). In DNA form, the CDR3 reads TGTGCCAGCAGCTCTACCCCCCCGACAGGGGTCACTGAAGCTTTCTTT. It specifies CASSSTPPTGVTEAFF.

V and J are TRBV5-4 and TRBJ2-7; perhaps TRBD2 as D (7 bases). CDR3 length: 16 amino acids. Per the germline V gene, CDR1 is SGHNT and CDR2 is YYREEE (reference sequence). V lost 4 bases to trimming and J lost 4 bases, with 21 bases between them. CDR3 DNA sequence: TGTGCCAGCAGCCCCCCCCCTGGACGGGGGGCTTACGAGCAGTACTTC. This sequence encodes CASSPPPGRGAYEQYF.

This rearrangement joins TRBV7-6 to TRBJ2-5; 12 nucleotides match TRBD2. Germline CDR1 reads SGHVS; CDR2 reads FNYEAQ. J lost 5 bases, V lost 0 bases, and 4 bases had no gene match. CDR3 length: 16 amino acids. The DNA of the CDR3 is TGTGCCAGCAGCTTAGCGCTAGCGGGGGGGCTTGAGACCCAGTACTTC. This translates into CASSLALAGGLETQYF.

The V and J genes are TRBV5-1 and TRBJ1-2; D gene ambiguous. The CDR3 runs to 14 residues. V was pared by 2 bases and J by 4 bases, with 12 bases between. The germline V gene encodes CDR1 SGHRS and CDR2 YFSETQ. The CDR3 here is CASSLDFGGYGYTF. The CDR3, as DNA: TGCGCCAGCAGCTTAGACTTCGGAGGCTATGGCTACACCTTC.

This clone has only one observation. The chain recombines TRBV18 with TRBJ2-4; no clear D. CDR1 is KGHSH and CDR2 is LQKENI in the germline V gene. Trimming stripped 3 bases from V and 1 base from J, with 16 bases between. The CDR3 has 17 residues. In DNA, the CDR3 is TGTGCCAGCTCACCCAGAGAGGCTGGGTGGGCCAAAAACATTCAGTACTTC. Protein product: CASSPREAGWAKNIQYF.